This TCR beta chain came from a study of blood T cell repertoires in COVID-19. Germline CDR1 and CDR2: SGHAT and FQNNGV. CDR3 size: 12 residues. Trimming pared 0 bases from V and 5 bases from J, leaving 5 bases between. Profiled with immunoSEQ multiplex PCR; TCRdb holds only in-frame clones, not every one. The sample holds hundreds of thousands of clones; 88% are singletons and the top ten take 0.55% to 0.75%. The sequencing sample was made of peripheral blood. The rearrangement joins TRBV11-2 to TRBJ2-7; D gene unclear. The clonotype was recovered from a man aged 40-49 years with acute or convalescent COVID-19. The CDR3 coding sequence is TGTGCCAGCAGCTTAGAAATAAACGAGCAGTACTTC. Translating it yields CASSLEINEQYF.